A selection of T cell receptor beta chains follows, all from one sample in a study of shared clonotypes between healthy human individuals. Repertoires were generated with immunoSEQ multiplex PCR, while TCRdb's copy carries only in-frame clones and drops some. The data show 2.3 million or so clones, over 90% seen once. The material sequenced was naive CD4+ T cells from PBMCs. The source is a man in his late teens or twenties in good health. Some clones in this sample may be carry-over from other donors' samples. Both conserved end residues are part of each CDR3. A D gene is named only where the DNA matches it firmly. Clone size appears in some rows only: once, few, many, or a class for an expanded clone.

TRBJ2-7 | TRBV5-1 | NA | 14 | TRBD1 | TGCGCCAGCAGCCCTGACAGGGAGATGTACGAGCAGTACTTC | CASSPDREMYEQYF
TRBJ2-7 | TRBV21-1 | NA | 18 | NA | TGTGCCAGCAGCAAAAATGAGACAGGGGGCAAAATCGCAGCCGAGCAGTACTTC | CASSKNETGGKIAAEQYF
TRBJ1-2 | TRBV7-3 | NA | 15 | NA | TGTGCCAGCAGCCTTGGACCCGTAGCGGGGAATGGCTACACCTTC | CASSLGPVAGNGYTF
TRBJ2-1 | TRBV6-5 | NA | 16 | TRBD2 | TGTGCCAGCAGTTACTTGGGACTAGCGAAAAACAATGAGCAGTTCTTC | CASSYLGLAKNNEQFF
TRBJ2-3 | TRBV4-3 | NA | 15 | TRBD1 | TGCGCCAGCAGCCACGGACAGGGGAGGACAGATACGCAGTATTTT | CASSHGQGRTDTQYF
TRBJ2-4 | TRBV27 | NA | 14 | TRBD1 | TGTGCCAGCAGCCCAGGGGGCGCGAGGAGCATTCAGTACTTC | CASSPGGARSIQYF
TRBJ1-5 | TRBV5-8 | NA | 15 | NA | TGTGCCAGCAGCTTGGCTCCAGGGGTGGATCAGCCCCAGCATTTT | CASSLAPGVDQPQHF
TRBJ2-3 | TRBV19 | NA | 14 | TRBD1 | TGTGCCAGTACCCGGACAGGGAACACAGATACGCAGTATTTT | CASTRTGNTDTQYF
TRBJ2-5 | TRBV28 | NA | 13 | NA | TGTGCCAGCAGTTTATTTAGGGTTCAGACCCAGTACTTC | CASSLFRVQTQYF
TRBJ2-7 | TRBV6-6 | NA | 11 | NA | TGTGCCAGCAGTCCAAGCTACGAGCAGTACTTC | CASSPSYEQYF
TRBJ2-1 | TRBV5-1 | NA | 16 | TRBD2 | TGCGCCAGCAGCTTGTTTGGGACTAGCGGCTACAATGAGCAGTTCTTC | CASSLFGTSGYNEQFF
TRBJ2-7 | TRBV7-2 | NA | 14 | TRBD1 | TGTGCCAGCAGCTTAGGGCAGGGGGCTTACGAGCAGTACTTC | CASSLGQGAYEQYF
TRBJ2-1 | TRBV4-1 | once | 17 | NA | TGCGCCAGCAGCCAAGGACCTACGGGTAGCGGTTTCAATGAGCAGTTCTTC | CASSQGPTGSGFNEQFF
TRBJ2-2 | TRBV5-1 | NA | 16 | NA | TGCGCCAGCAGCCCTCGGGGGCCCTCGAACACCGGGGAGCTGTTTTTT | CASSPRGPSNTGELFF
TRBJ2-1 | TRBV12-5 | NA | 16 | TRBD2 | TGTGCTAGTGGTCCTCCGGGACTAGTTGGGGGGGATGAGCAGTTCTTC | CASGPPGLVGGDEQFF
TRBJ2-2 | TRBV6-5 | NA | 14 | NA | TGTGCCAGCAGGCAGCGGGTAGGGACCGGGGAGCTGTTTTTT | CASRQRVGTGELFF
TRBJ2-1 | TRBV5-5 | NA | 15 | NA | TGTGCCAGCAGCTTAGCGGGCGTCTCCTACAATGAGCAGTTCTTC | CASSLAGVSYNEQFF
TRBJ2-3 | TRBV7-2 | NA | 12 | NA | TGTGCCAGCAGCCGGGGATGGGATACGCAGTATTTT | CASSRGWDTQYF
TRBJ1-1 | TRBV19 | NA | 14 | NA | TGTGCCAGTAGACGTCTGACACAGGGTTTGGAAGCTTTCTTT | CASRRLTQGLEAFF
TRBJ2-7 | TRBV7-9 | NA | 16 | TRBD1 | TGTGCCAGCAGCCTGATTCCGGGACAGGTGTCCTACGAGCAGTACTTC | CASSLIPGQVSYEQYF
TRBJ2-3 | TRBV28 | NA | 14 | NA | TGTGCCAGCAGGGGACCGCCCTTCACAGATACGCAGTATTTT | CASRGPPFTDTQYF
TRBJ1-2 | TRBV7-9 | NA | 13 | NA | TGTGCCAGCAGCTTAGAGGGTCTCTATGGCTACACCTTC | CASSLEGLYGYTF
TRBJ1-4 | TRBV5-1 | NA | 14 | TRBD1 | TGCGCCAGCAGCCGGGACAGAACTAATGAAAAACTGTTTTTT | CASSRDRTNEKLFF
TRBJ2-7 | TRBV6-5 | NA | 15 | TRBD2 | TGTGCCAGCAGTTACTCGGGACTAGCGGGATTCGAGCAGTACTTC | CASSYSGLAGFEQYF